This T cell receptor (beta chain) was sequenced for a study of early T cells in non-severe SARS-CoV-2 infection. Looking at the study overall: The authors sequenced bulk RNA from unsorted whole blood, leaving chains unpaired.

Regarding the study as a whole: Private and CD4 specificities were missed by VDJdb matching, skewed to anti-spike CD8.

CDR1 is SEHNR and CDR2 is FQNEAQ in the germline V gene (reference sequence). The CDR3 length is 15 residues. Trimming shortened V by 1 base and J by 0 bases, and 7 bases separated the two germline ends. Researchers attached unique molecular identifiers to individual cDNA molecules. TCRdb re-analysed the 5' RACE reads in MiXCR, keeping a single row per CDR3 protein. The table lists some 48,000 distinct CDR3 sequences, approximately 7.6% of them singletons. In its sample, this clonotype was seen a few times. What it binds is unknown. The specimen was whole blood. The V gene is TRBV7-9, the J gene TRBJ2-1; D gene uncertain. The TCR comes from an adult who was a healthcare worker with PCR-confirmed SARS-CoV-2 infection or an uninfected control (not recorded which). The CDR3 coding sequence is TGTGCCAGCAGCTTAGGTCGGGCCTCCTACAATGAGCAGTTCTTC. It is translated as CASSLGRASYNEQFF.